A single T cell receptor (beta chain) is shown here with its context. Its antigen is still unknown. No much larger clone exists at a distance of one base, and base qualities are not known. The cohort consisted of fewer than 700 healthy bone marrow donors. Cohort members were all nominally healthy when sampled, although unrecorded immune exposures were likely present. The donor was CMV seronegative and belonged to the group of over 300 seronegative cohort members. Each donor provided a peripheral blood sample, and peripheral blood mononuclear cells were used for TCR beta sequencing. Genomic DNA extraction from the blood cell samples was performed with the Qiagen DNeasy Blood Extraction Kit. The data belong to a study of cytomegalovirus exposure and HLA in healthy donors (dated by TCRdb to the late 2010s). At the level of the whole study: An earlier analysis of several hundred of the donors reported 276 Gb of sequence data and 117 million unique TCR beta sequences obtained from about 200 million T cells. Besides the first cohort of 500 to 700 subjects, a separate validation cohort made up of some 110 different subjects was used. In a later genetic analysis, genome-wide SNP genotypes for about 55% of the roughly 700 donors were used, and that subset was treated as a discovery cohort. To predict cytomegalovirus infection status, the study combined high-throughput TCR immunosequencing, statistical association of individual TCRs with disease status, and machine learning. All discovery cohort repertoires had been generated on a single sequencing platform. Class I and class II HLA loci were covered by the typing at four-digit resolution. Donor age, sex, ethnicity and CMV serostatus were collected together with the repertoire data. The study profiled the T cell repertoires of 666 subjects by immunosequencing and related them to cytomegalovirus serostatus. The number of donors typed differed by locus, with roughly 620-630 for A, B, C, DRB1 and DQB1, more than 500 for DQA1, nearly 610 for DPA1, and some 470 for DPB1. Across under 500 genotyped donors of the cohort, an average of roughly 250,000 unique TCR beta nucleotide sequences per donor were sequenced, and roughly 20% of those sequences were non-productive. Of the 300 to 500 genotyped donors, 81% were placed in the genetic ancestry cluster associated with self-reported Caucasian donors. An earlier analysis of approximately 500 of the donors applied high-throughput TCR beta sequencing to assess whether each TCR beta V gene segment acted as functional or pseudogenic. Because of strong linkage in the cohort, 5 or 6 DR-DQ haplotypes were treated as single units for association and clustering. In a later analysis, previously published TCR beta repertoires from more than 500 donors were re-analyzed and high-resolution HLA genotyping was added so that TCR occurrence patterns could be studied. The aim of the study was to test whether cataloging public T cell receptors could identify signatures of past pathogen exposure. Rather than using new phenotypic data, the later analysis identified candidate immune exposures from TCR beta sequences and from how often those sequences occurred across donors. An early release that covered about 600 HLA-typed donors contained approximately 300 gigabases of sequencing data and approximately 85 million unique TCR sequences.

Looking up the germline V gene (reference sequence) yields CDR1 WNHNN and CDR2 SYGVQD. From the cysteine through the phenylalanine, the CDR3 covers 14 amino acids. The sequence is cut down to CDR3 DNA, 42 bases in frame from base 1. The trim is 2 bases for V and 2 bases for J, with a gap of 9 bases between the germline ends. The receptor library was made with the immunoSEQ multiplex PCR assay. For the multiplex PCR, a mixture combining 60 forward primers for TCR Vbeta segments and 13 reverse primers for TCR Jbeta segments was used. The CDR3 region of rearranged TCR beta genes was amplified from genomic DNA by a multiplex PCR assay. The Illumina HiSeq System was used to sequence the amplified TCR beta libraries as 87-base-pair reads. In the original analysis: A later analysis tallied tens of millions of unique TCR beta chains across the 666 repertoires, and approximately 9.9 million of those chains were shared by two or more donors. Raw reads were error-corrected and collapsed into unique sequences with a nearest-neighbor algorithm that merged closely related sequences to remove PCR and sequencing errors. Alignment of CDR3 sequences to IMGT reference sequences was used to assign V, D and J gene segments. For a sequence to be retained, a match of at least six nucleotides to both a V gene segment and a J gene segment was required. A rearrangement counted as productive if the CDR3 had no stop codons and remained in frame with V and J, and every other rearrangement counted as non-productive. Following IMGT convention, CDR3 was defined as the stretch from the second conserved V-encoded cysteine up to the conserved J-encoded phenylalanine. The earlier analysis of 500 to 650 of the donors excluded any sequence lacking an unambiguous match to a single V gene segment. In an earlier analysis of 450 to 700 of the donors, V segments were called functional above 56.7% productive rearrangements and were called segregating when the between-donor standard deviation exceeded 5%. A statistical classification framework was built for diagnosing cytomegalovirus status from the catalog of TCR beta chain sequences. In a later analysis, V and J genes were assigned by comparing TCR nucleotide sequences against IMGT/GENE-DB human TR gene sequences. In a later analysis, CDR3 sequences and most-parsimonious VDJ recombination scenarios were assigned using the TCRdist pipeline. In a later analysis, each TCR beta chain was defined by its CDR3 amino acid sequence together with its V-gene family, and reads without a unique V-gene family were excluded. As a way to deal with suspected cross-contamination and a sequencing artifact, a later analysis dropped 592 nucleotide sequences that were highly shared and had low generation probability. In a later analysis, a clonal expansion index was calculated for each public chain from normalized within-repertoire ranks of inferred template counts. In a later analysis, generation probabilities were computed using a VDJ recombination model fitted to out-of-frame rearrangements, and the results were checked against IGoR. In a later analysis, TCR-TCR, TCR-HLA and TCR-CMV co-occurrence was scored with hypergeometric tests, and a repertoire-size bias correction was applied to TCR pairs. False discovery rates were estimated in a later analysis by permuting HLA or CMV assignments 20 times. In a later analysis, co-occurring TCRs were grouped with DBSCAN, and TCRdist sequence similarity was added when clustering was performed within HLA-allele-positive subsets. For co-occurrence clustering, repertoires with fewer than 30,000 or more than 120,000 public chains were excluded, along with five repertoires with anomalous nucleotide sharing. TCRdb retrieved this table from immuneACCESS and kept in-frame rearrangements only. Not all clones are present; in checked studies, unresolved V genes account for under half, and no reason is known for the remainder. The DNA gave D and trimming, while V, J and clone size come from that table. The sample contains about 90,000 clones, around 85% of them found a single time. The ten largest clonotypes hold 2.7% of the sample.

Overall results and qualifications from the work: A later analysis reported that several top co-occurrence clusters appeared linked to parvovirus B19, influenza, CMV and Epstein-Barr virus. Broadly in line with IMGT annotations, most TCR beta V segments showed up in productive rearrangements about 87% or about 30% of the time in an earlier analysis of around 600 of the donors. Over 15 rarely observed V segments, including chromosome 9 orphons, were excluded from the earlier analysis of several hundred of the donors because counts were too low. A later genetic analysis reported fewer N-insertions in productive TCRs among donors in an Asian-associated ancestry cluster than the roughly 700-donor mean. Because some donors lacked HLA typing at each locus, the association tests relied only on the typed subset. Cytomegalovirus status was reported to be diagnosed by the classifier with high specificity and sensitivity in both the original and validation cohorts. In vitro tests confirmed that a few of the cytomegalovirus-associated TCR beta chains recognize cytomegalovirus antigens. Most CMV-associated TCR beta chains appeared to be HLA-restricted in a later analysis, and the HLA associations seemed to be driven largely by CMV exposure. While some public TCRs were present in many individuals, most TCR sequences turned up only very rarely across donors. Correlated functional status among segregating V segments might reflect linkage disequilibrium, but an unknown experimental factor could not be ruled out. A total of 164 TCR beta chains were listed by the study as associated with cytomegalovirus. Some IMGT-functional V segments, including TRBV6-2 and TRBV6-3, could not be told apart with the 87-base-pair reads, so those segments were excluded. A later analysis found that TCR association rates varied across HLA loci, with DRB1 alleles showing the most associated TCRs and HLA-C alleles the fewest. In a later genetic analysis, a missense DCLRE1C variant was associated with V-gene and J-gene trimming of TCR beta chains, and the association was replicated in an independent cohort. A further reported finding was that TCR beta sequences accurately predicted the HLA-A and HLA-B alleles for most subjects in the first cohort. CMV serostatus was the only immune exposure information available for the cohort. Assigning TCR associations to individual alleles was difficult when HLA alleles, especially DR and DQ, strongly co-occurred. Compared with equally common non-associated chains, HLA-associated TCR beta chains in a later analysis were more clonally expanded and had lower generation probabilities. A cluster of highly shared sequence variants was judged likely to represent a technical artifact of the sequencing pipeline. A later analysis associated 16,951 TCR beta sequences with specific HLA alleles at a false discovery rate of 0.05. In this cohort, only TCR beta chains were sequenced, and detectable features were limited by the absence of alpha or paired-chain data. Sequencing depth was assumed to be roughly uniform across donors in the presence/absence analyses, though that assumption may not hold. It was suggested by the authors that the approach could potentially be generalized to other disease states and immunological phenotypes.

The specimen was PBMCs. This receptor chain uses TRBV10-1 and TRBJ2-5; confidence is insufficient to name the D gene. The origin of this receptor is a man aged 25-40 years in good health and CMV-seronegative. The CDR3 reads CASSEVAGQETQYF. The sequenced DNA is TGCGCCAGCAGTGAGGTCGCCGGTCAAGAGACCCAGTACTTC.